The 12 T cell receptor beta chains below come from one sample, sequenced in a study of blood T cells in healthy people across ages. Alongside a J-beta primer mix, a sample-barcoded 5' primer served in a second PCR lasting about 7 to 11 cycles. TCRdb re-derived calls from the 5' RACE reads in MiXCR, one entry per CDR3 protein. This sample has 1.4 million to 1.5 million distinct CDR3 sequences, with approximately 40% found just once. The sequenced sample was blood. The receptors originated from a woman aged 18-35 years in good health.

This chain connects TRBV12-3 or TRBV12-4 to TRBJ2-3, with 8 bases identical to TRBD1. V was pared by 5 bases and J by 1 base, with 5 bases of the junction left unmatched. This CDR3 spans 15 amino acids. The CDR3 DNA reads TGTGCCAGCAGTACAGGGGGGACCCGCACAGATACGCAGTATTTT. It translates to CASSTGGTRTDTQYF.

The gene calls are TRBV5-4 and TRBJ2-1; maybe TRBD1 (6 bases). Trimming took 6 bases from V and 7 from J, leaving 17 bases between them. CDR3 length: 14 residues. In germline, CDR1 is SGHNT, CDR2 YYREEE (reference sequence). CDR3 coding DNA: TGTGCCAGCACCCCCTGGTCTGGACAGAATGAGCAGTTCTTC. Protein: CASTPWSGQNEQFF.

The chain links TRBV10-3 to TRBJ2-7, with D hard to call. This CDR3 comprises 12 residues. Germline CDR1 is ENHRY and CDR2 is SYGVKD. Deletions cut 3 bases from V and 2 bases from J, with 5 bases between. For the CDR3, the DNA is TGTGCCATCAGTGATGACCCCTACGAGCAGTACTTC. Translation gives CAISDDPYEQYF.

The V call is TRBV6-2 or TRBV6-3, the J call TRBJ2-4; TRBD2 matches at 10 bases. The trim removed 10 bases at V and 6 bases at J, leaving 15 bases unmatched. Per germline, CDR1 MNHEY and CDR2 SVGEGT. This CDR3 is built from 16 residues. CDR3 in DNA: TGTGCCACAAAGGCTAGCGGGAGAGGATTCGGAAACATTCAGTACTTC. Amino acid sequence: CATKASGRGFGNIQYF.

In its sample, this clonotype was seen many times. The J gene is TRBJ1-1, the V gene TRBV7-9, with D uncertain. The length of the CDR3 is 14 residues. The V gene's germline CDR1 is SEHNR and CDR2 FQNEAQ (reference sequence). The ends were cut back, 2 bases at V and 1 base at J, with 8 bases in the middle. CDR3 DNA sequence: TGTGCCAGCAGCTTAACAGCCACGAACACTGAAGCTTTCTTT. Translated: CASSLTATNTEAFF.

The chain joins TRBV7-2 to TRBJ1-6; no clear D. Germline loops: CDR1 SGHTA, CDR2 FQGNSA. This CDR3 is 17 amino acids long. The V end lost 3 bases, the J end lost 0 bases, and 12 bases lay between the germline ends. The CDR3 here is CASSFREGSSYNSPLHF. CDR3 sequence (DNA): TGTGCCAGCAGCTTTAGGGAGGGAAGCTCCTATAATTCACCCCTCCACTTT.

The CDR3 sequence: CASSRSDMNTEAFF. DNA for the CDR3: TGCGCCAGCAGCCGAAGCGACATGAACACTGAAGCTTTCTTT. The gene calls are TRBV4-1 and TRBJ1-1; no clear D gene. The CDR3 is 14 amino acids. CDR1 is MGHRA, CDR2 YSYEKL, per germline. The V gene lost 4 bases and the J gene lost 0 bases, with 9 bases spanning the gap.

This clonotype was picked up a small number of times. Here the CDR3 reads CSVTGGAGANVLTF. The CDR3 region has the DNA TGCAGCGTCACAGGGGGCGCTGGGGCCAACGTCCTGACTTTC. The rearrangement joins TRBV29-1 to TRBJ2-6; 9 positions agree with TRBD1. The CDR3 runs 14 residues. With 6 bases clipped from V and 2 bases from J, the junction kept 2 bases outside the gene matches. CDR1 and CDR2 from the germline V gene are SQVTM and ANQGSEA.

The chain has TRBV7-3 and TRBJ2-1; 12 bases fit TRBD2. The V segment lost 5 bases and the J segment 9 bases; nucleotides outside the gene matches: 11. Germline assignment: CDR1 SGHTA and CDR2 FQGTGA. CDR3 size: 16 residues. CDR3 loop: CASSPTRTSGAGEQFF. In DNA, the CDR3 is TGTGCCAGCAGCCCTACCCGGACTAGCGGGGCGGGTGAGCAGTTCTTC.

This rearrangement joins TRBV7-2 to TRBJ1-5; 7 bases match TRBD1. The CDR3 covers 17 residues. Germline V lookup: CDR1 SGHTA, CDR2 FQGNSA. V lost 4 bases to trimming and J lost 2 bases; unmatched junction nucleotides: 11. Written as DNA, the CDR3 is TGTGCCAGCAGCTCTGGGACAGTCCTTGGTGGCAATCAGCCCCAGCATTTT. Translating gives CASSSGTVLGGNQPQHF.

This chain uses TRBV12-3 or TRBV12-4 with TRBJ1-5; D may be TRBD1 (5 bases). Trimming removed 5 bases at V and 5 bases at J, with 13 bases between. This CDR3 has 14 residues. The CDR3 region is CASSAEGNDQPQHF. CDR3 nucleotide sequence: TGTGCCAGCAGTGCCGAGGGGAACGATCAGCCCCAGCATTTT.

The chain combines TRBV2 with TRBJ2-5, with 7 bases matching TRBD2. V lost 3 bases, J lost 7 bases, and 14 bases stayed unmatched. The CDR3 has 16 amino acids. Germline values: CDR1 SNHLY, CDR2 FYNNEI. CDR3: CASSDVLAGVSGTQYF. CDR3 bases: TGTGCCAGCAGTGATGTCCTCGCGGGAGTGTCTGGGACCCAGTACTTC.